The 5 T cell receptor beta chains given below trace back to one sample, sequenced in a study of T cell clusters in autoimmune cytopenias. Each sample's input was roughly 270 ng genomic DNA, 30,000 to 45,000 genome equivalents. Multiplex touch-down PCR amplified TRB using TRB-A and TRB-B pools in one tube. From its re-call of the multiplex PCR reads, TCRdb lists each CDR3 protein once, without DNA. The sample totals 7,000 or so distinct CDR3 sequences. These same records also appear under a second study, on T cell repertoires in aging, cancer and after chemotherapy.

The sequenced sample consisted of peripheral blood. The source is a human donor in good health.

Its frequency marks this clonotype as medium-sized. The CDR3 protein is CAGSFRDSRSYEQYF. The chain is built from TRBV30 and TRBJ2-7; TCRdb calls TRBD1, which cannot be checked without DNA. This CDR3 region has 15 residues. The V gene's germline CDR1 is GTSNPN and CDR2 SVGIG (reference sequence).

This chain connects TRBV19 to TRBJ2-1; the D gene TCRdb calls, TRBD1, cannot be checked with no DNA. CDR1 is LNHDA and CDR2 is SQIVND in the germline V gene (reference sequence). The CDR3 has 15 amino acids. CDR3 sequence: CASSPGPLGANEQFF. The entire variable domain, with the rest obtained from reference TRBV19 and TRBJ2-1, is as follows: DGGITQSPKYLFRKEGQNVTLSCEQNLNHDAMYWYRQDPGQGLRLIYYSQIVNDFQKGDIAEGYSVSREKKESFPLTVTSAQKNPTAFYLCASSPGPLGANEQFFGPGTRLTVL.

This clonotype registers medium-sized by frequency. The chain recombines TRBV27 with TRBJ2-7; the TCRdb D gene call, TRBD1, has no DNA to confirm it. This CDR3 region has 13 residues. From germline, CDR1 is MNHEY and CDR2 SMNVEV (reference sequence). The CDR3 reads CASSLGTAYEQYF.

Measured by frequency, this clonotype is medium-sized. The chain uses TRBV19 and TRBJ2-6; the D call from TCRdb, TRBD1, cannot be confirmed without DNA. Germline-derived CDR1 and CDR2 are LNHDA and SQIVND (reference sequence). This CDR3 contains 15 residues. The CDR3: CATGQGRSGANVLTF.

Judged by frequency, this clonotype is large. The chain uses TRBV7-9 and TRBJ2-7. Germline V CDR1 and CDR2: SEHNR, FQNEAQ (reference sequence). This CDR3 is 16 amino acids long. CDR3 residues: CASSLEFGQRPYEQYF.